The rows below give T cell receptor beta chains drawn from one sample of a study of PD-1 blockade in classical Hodgkin lymphoma. Assay used: immunoSEQ multiplex PCR; TCRdb lists only in-frame clones, some missing. This sample yields some 70,000 clones, of which 93% are seen a single time; 2% to 3% belongs to the top ten. The sample consisted of peripheral blood mononuclear cells (PBMCs). The receptors were gathered from a human donor with classical Hodgkin lymphoma. CDR3s include the opening cysteine and the closing phenylalanine or tryptophan. The D gene is left open where the match is weak. Clone size is shown for a subset of rows, as once, few, many or a class of expanded clone.

V gene	J gene	clone size	D gene	CDR3 DNA	CDR3 protein
TRBV19	TRBJ2-7	.	.	TGTGCCAGTAGTAGGGGTCTGGTCTACGAGCAGTACTTC	CASSRGLVYEQYF
TRBV5-6	TRBJ2-2	.	.	TGTGCCAGCAGCTTCGCCGGGGGCCGCACCGGGGAGCTGTTTTTT	CASSFAGGRTGELFF
TRBV30	TRBJ1-5	.	.	TGTGCCTGGAGTGTACTCAGCAATCAGCCCCAGCATTTT	CAWSVLSNQPQHF
TRBV9	TRBJ2-7	.	TRBD2	TGTGCCAGCACCGCCCGGGCGGGGGGGCCTTACGAGCAGTACTTC	CASTARAGGPYEQYF
TRBV27	TRBJ1-2	.	.	TGTGCCAGCAGGGGAATGGGGTATGGCTACACCTTC	CASRGMGYGYTF
TRBV7-2	TRBJ2-5	few	.	TGTGCCAGCAGCCCCCAGTCCGGGTTGGGGACCCAGTACTTC	CASSPQSGLGTQYF
TRBV7-9	TRBJ2-5	.	TRBD2	TGTGCCAGCAGCTTGGGAGGGACAGAGACCCAGTACTTC	CASSLGGTETQYF
TRBV28	TRBJ1-5	.	TRBD1	TGTGCCAGCAGGTCCGGGACAGGGGGCGGTCAGCCCCAGCATTTT	CASRSGTGGGQPQHF
TRBV5-1	TRBJ2-3	.	.	TGCGCCAGCAGCTCCGGGACCTCAACCGGGTCGGATACGCAGTATTTT	CASSSGTSTGSDTQYF
TRBV4-3	TRBJ1-4	.	.	TGCGCCAGCAGCCAGAACCCAGGGGTAGGAGAAAAACTGTTTTTT	CASSQNPGVGEKLFF
TRBV30	TRBJ2-6	medium-sized	.	TGTGCCTGGAGTGAATTAGGAACCTCTGGGGCCAACGTCCTGACTTTC	CAWSELGTSGANVLTF
TRBV9	TRBJ2-7	.	.	TGTGCCAGCAGCCCCGGAGGAAACTCCTACGAGCAGTACTTC	CASSPGGNSYEQYF
TRBV7-9	TRBJ1-1	.	.	TGTGCCAGCAGCTTAGGGGGGCAGGGTAAAGCTTTCTTT	CASSLGGQGKAFF
TRBV27	TRBJ1-2	.	.	TGTGCCAGCAGTTTCAACAGGGAAACCGCCGCCTATGGCTACACCTTC	CASSFNRETAAYGYTF
TRBV11-2	TRBJ1-2	once	.	TGTGCCAGCAGCTTTAACAGTAACTATGGCTACACCTTC	CASSFNSNYGYTF
TRBV18	TRBJ2-6	once	.	TGTGCCAGCTCACCTCCTCTAGCGGCCAACGTCCTGACTTTC	CASSPPLAANVLTF
TRBV10-3	TRBJ2-2	.	.	TGTGCCATCAGTGACGGAACAGGAGGTCCCGGGGAGCTGTTTTTT	CAISDGTGGPGELFF
TRBV28	TRBJ2-3	.	.	TGTGCCAGCAGTTTTTTAGGGGAATTTTTGGATACGCAGTATTTT	CASSFLGEFLDTQYF
TRBV7-2	TRBJ2-7	.	TRBD1	TGTGCCAGCAGCGCCCGACAGGGGGCCTACGAGCAGTACTTC	CASSARQGAYEQYF
TRBV25-1	TRBJ1-5	.	.	TGTGCCAGCAGTGATCACGGGGGCAATCAGCCCCAGCATTTT	CASSDHGGNQPQHF
TRBV7-9	TRBJ2-3	.	.	TGTGCCAGCAGCTTTAACGGGTTCCCAGATACGCAGTATTTT	CASSFNGFPDTQYF